The T cell receptor beta chain described here comes from a study of T cell responses to AZD1222 COVID-19 vaccine. Germline V gene sequence: CDR1 MNHNY, CDR2 SVGAGI (reference sequence). V lost 4 bases and J lost 0, with 7 bases in between. This CDR3 comprises 14 residues. Broader study findings: Nearly half of spike-specific TCRs reportedly target unmutated variant regions. With two AZD1222 doses given, Spike-specific TCR breadth and depth both rose.

Profiling relied on immunoSEQ multiplex PCR, and the TCRdb table lists in-frame clones only, not all of them. The sample has 70,000 to 95,000 clones, around nine tenths seen once. On this clone: What it recognizes is unknown.

Whether given at about 4 or about 12 weeks, second doses were pooled. The sequencing used peripheral blood, collected 28 days after the second AZD1222 dose. The V gene is TRBV6-6, the J gene TRBJ1-5; D remains unclear. The receptor was derived from an adult who received the AZD1222 COVID-19 vaccine. The CDR3 coding sequence is TGTGCCAGCAGTTCCCACAGTAGCAATCAGCCCCAGCATTTT. Translated, it gives CASSSHSSNQPQHF.